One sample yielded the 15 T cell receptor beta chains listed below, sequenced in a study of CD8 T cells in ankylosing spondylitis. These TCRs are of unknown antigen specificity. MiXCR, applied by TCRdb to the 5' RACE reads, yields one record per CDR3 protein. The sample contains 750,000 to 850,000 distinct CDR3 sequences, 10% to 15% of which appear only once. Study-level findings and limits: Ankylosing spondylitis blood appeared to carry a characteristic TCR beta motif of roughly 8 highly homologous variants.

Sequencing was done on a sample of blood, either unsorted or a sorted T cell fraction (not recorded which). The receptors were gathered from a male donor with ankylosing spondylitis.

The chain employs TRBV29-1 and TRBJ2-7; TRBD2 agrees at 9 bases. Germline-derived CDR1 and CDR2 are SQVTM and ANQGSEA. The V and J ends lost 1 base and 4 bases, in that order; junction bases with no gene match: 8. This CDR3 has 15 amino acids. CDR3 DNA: TGCAGCGTTGAAGGGGCTAGCGGGAAGGGGTACGAGCAGTACTTC. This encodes CSVEGASGKGYEQYF.

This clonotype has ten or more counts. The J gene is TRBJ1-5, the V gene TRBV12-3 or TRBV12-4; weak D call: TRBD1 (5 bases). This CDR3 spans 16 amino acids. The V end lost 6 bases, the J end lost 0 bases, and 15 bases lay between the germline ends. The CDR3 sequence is CASSPGLSLSNQPQHF. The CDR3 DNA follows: TGTGCCAGCAGCCCGGGACTGAGTCTTAGCAATCAGCCCCAGCATTTT.

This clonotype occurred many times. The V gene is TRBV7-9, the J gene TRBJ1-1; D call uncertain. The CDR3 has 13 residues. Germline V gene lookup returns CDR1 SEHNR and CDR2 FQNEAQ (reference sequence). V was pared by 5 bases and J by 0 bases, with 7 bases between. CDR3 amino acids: CASSAYMNTEAFF. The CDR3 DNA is TGTGCCAGCAGCGCCTATATGAACACTGAAGCTTTCTTT.

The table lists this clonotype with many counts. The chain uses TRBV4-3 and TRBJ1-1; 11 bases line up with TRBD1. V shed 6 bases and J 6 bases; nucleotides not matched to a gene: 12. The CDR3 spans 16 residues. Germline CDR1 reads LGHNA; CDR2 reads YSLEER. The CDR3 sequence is CASSWDRGRPVPEAFF. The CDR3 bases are TGCGCCAGCAGTTGGGACAGGGGGAGGCCCGTGCCTGAAGCTTTCTTT.

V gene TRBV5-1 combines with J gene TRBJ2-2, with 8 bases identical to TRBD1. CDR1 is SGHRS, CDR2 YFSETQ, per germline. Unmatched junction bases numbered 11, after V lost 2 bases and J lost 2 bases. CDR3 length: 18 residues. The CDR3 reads CASSLQSGTGHNTGELFF. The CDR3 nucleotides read TGCGCCAGCAGCTTACAATCCGGGACAGGACATAACACCGGGGAGCTGTTTTTT.

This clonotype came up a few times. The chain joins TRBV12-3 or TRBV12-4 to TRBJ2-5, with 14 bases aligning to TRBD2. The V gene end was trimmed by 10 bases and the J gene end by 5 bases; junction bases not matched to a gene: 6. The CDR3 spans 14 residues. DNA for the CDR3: TGTGCCATTACCGGGACTAGCGGGAGTGAGACCCAGTACTTC. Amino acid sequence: CAITGTSGSETQYF.

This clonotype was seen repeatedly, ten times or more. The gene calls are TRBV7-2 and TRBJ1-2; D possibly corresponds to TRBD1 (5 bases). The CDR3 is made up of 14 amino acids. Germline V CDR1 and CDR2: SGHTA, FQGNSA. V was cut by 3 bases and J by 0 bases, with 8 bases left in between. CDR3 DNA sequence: TGTGCCAGCAGCTTTAGGGGTGCTAACTATGGCTACACCTTC. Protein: CASSFRGANYGYTF.

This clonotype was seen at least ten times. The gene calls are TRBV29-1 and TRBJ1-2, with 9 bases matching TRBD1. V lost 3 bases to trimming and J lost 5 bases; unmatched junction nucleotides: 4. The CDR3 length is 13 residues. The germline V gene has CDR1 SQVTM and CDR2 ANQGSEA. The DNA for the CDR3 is TGCAGCGTTGAGGTAGACAGGGGGTATGGCTACACCTTC. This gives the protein CSVEVDRGYGYTF. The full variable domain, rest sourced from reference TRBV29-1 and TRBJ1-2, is SAVISQKPSRDICQRGTSLTIQCQVDSQVTMMFWYRQQPGQSLTLIATANQGSEATYESGFVIDKFPISRPNLTFSTLTVSNMSPEDSSIYLCSVEVDRGYGYTFGSGTRLTVV.

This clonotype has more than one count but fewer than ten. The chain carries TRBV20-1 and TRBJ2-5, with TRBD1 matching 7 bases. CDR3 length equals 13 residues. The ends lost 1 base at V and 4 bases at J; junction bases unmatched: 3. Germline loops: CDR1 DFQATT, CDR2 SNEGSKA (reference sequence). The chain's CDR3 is CSARGTGVETQYF. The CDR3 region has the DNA TGCAGTGCTAGAGGAACAGGGGTAGAGACCCAGTACTTC.

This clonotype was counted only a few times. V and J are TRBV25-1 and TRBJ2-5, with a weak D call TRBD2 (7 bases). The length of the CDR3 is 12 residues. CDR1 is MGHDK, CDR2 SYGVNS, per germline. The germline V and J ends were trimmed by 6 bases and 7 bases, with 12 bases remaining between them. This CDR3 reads CASREGGGTQYF. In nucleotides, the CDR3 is TGTGCCAGCAGAGAGGGAGGGGGGACCCAGTACTTC.

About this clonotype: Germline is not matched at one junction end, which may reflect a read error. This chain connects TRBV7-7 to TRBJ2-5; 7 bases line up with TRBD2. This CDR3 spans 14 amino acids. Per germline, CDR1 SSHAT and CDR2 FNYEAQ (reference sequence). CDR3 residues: CASSLAGPYAAQYF. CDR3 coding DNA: TGTGCTAGCAGCTTAGCGGGCCCCTACGCGGCCCAGTACTTC. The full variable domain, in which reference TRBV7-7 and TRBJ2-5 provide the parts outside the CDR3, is GAGVSQSPRYKVTKRGQDVTLRCDPISSHATLYWYQQALGQGPEFLTYFNYEAQPDKSGLPSDRFSAERPEGSISTLTIQRTEQRDSAMYRCASSLAGPYAAQYFGPGTRLLVL.

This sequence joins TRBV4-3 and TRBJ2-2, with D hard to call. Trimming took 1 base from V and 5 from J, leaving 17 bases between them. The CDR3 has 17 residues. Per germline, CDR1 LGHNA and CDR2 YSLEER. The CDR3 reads CASSQVRQLTGTGELFF. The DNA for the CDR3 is TGCGCCAGCAGCCAAGTGCGGCAGCTAACTGGGACCGGGGAGCTGTTTTTT.

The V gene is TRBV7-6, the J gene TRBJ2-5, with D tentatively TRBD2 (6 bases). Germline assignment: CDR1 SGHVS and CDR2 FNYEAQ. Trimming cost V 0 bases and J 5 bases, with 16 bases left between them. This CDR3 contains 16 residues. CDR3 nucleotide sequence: TGTGCCAGCAGCTTAGCCCCGGGCGAGGGAGGCGAGACCCAGTACTTC. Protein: CASSLAPGEGGETQYF.

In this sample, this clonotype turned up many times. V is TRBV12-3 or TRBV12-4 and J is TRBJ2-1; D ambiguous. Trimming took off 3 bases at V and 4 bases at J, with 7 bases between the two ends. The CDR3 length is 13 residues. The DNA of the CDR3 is TGTGCCAGCAGTTTCGCCTTGTACAATGAGCAGTTCTTC. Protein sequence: CASSFALYNEQFF.

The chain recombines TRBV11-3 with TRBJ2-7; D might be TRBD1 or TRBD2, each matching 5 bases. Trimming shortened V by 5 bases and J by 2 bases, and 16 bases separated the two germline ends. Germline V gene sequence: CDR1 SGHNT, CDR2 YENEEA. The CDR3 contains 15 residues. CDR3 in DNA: TGTGCCAGCAGCCCAACGTCAGGGAGTGCCTACGAGCAGTACTTC. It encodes CASSPTSGSAYEQYF.